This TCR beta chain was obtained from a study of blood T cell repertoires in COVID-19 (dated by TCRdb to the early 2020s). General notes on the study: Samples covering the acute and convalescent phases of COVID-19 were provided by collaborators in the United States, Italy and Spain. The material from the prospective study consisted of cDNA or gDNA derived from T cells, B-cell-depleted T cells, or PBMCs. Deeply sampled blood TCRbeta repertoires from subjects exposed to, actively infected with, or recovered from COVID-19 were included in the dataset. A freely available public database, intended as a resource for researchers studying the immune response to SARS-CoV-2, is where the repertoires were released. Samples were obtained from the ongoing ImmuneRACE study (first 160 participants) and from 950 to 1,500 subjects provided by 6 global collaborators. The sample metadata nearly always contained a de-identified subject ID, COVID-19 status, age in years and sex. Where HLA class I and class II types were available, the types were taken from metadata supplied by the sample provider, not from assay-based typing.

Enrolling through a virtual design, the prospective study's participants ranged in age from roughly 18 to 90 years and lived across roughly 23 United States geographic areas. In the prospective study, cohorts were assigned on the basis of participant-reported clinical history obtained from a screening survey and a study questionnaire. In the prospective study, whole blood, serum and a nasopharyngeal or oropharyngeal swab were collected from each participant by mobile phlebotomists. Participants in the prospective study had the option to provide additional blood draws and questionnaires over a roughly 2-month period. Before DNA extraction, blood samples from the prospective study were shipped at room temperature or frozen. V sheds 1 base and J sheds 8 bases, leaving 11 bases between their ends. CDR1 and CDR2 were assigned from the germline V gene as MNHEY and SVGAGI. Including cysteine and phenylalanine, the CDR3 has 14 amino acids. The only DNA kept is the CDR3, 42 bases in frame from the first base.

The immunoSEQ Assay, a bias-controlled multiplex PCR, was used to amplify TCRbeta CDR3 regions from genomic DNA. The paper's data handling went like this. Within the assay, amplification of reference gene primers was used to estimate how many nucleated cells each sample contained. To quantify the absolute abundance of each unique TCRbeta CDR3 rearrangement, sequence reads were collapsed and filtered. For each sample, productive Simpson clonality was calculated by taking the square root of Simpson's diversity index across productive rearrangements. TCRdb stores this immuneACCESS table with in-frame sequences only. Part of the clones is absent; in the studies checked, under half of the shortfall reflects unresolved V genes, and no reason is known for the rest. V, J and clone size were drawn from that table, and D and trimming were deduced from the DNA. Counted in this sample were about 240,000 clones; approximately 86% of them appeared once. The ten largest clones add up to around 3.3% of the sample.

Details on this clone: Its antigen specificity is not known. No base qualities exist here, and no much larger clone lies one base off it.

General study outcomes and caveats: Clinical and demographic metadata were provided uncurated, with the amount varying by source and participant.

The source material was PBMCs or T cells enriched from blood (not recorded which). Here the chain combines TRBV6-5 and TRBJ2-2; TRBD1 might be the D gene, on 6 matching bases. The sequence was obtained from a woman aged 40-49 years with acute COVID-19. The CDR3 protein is CASSYLGARGELFF. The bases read TGTGCCAGCAGTTACTTGGGGGCGCGGGGGGAGCTGTTTTTT.